A selection of T cell receptor beta chains follows, all from one sample in a study of T-cell reconstitution after alpha-beta-depleted transplantation in children. TCRdb fed the PCR reads into MiXCR, producing one record per CDR3 protein. The sample lists over 100,000 distinct CDR3 sequences; about a tenth were seen once. Sequencing used PBMCs, obtained before TCRalphabeta/CD19-depleted stem cell transplant. The receptors were gathered from a boy aged 2-9 years with acute lymphoblastic leukemia, due to receive a stem cell transplant. Each CDR3 is given with its conserved first and last residue.

CDR3: CASSKEKGTNYGYTF
J: TRBJ1-2
V: TRBV21-1

CDR3: CASSDQTSARAYEQYF
J: TRBJ2-7
V: TRBV10-1

CDR3: CASSQDLWDRGNEQFF
J: TRBJ2-1
V: TRBV4-2

CDR3: CSASSVSLAGGRYEQYF
J: TRBJ2-7
V: TRBV20-1

CDR3: CASSPTSLSTGELFF
J: TRBJ2-2
V: TRBV5-6

CDR3: CSASDNEQFF
J: TRBJ2-1
V: TRBV20-1

CDR3: CASSRRTVGVETQYF
J: TRBJ2-5
V: TRBV5-1

CDR3: CASSLGTGEGNEQFF
J: TRBJ2-1
V: TRBV5-6

CDR3: CASSLLAEVAKNIQYF
J: TRBJ2-4
V: TRBV7-9

CDR3: CASSDGNGVALGETQYF
J: TRBJ2-5
V: TRBV5-1

CDR3: CASSSGVLSGANVLTF
J: TRBJ2-6
V: TRBV5-1

CDR3: CSAIAGHSYNEQFF
J: TRBJ2-1
V: TRBV20-1

CDR3: CASSLGFGVQNEQFF
J: TRBJ2-1
V: TRBV5-1

CDR3: CAWSRFYEQYF
J: TRBJ2-7
V: TRBV30

CDR3: CASSLEWGSDEQFF
J: TRBJ2-1
V: TRBV5-5

CDR3: CSAGGRGYEQYF
J: TRBJ2-7
V: TRBV20-1

CDR3: CATRAGTGELFF
J: TRBJ2-2
V: TRBV24-1

CDR3: CASSLALMFQNYGYTF
J: TRBJ1-2
V: TRBV7-8

CDR3: CASSLGVAGGTDTQYF
J: TRBJ2-3
V: TRBV5-1

CDR3: CASSEIGAPNTGELFF
J: TRBJ2-2
V: TRBV10-1

CDR3: CASSLPSGSPPKNEQFF
J: TRBJ2-1
V: TRBV5-4

CDR3: CASSLKGGIGTNEKLFF
J: TRBJ1-4
V: TRBV5-6